The next 18 T cell receptor beta chains were all read from a single sample in a study of blood T cell repertoires in COVID-19. Profiled with immunoSEQ multiplex PCR; TCRdb holds only in-frame clones, not every one. The data show 80,000 or so clones, more than 75% seen once. Sequencing used peripheral blood. The receptors come from a woman aged 55-75 years with acute or convalescent COVID-19.

This clone was found once. This sequence joins TRBV19 and TRBJ2-1, with TRBD2 identical over 12 bases. The germline CDR1 and CDR2 sequences are LNHDA and SQIVND (reference sequence). There are 18 residues in the CDR3. The V gene end was trimmed by 1 base and the J gene end by 3 bases; junction bases not matched to a gene: 7. The CDR3 region has the DNA TGTGCCAGTAGTATAGTTGCTGCGACTAGCGGGAGCTACAATGAGCAGTTCTTC. Protein: CASSIVAATSGSYNEQFF.

This chain links TRBV2 with TRBJ2-6; weak D call: TRBD2 (5 bases). Germline V lookup: CDR1 SNHLY, CDR2 FYNNEI. Trimming removed 7 bases from V and 1 base from J, with 5 bases in between. The CDR3 has 13 residues. CDR3 sequence: CASTGSGANVLTF. CDR3 bases: TGTGCCAGCACGGGGTCTGGGGCCAACGTCCTGACTTTC.

The rearrangement links TRBV7-9 to TRBJ1-5; D call uncertain. Germline CDR1 reads SEHNR; CDR2 reads FQNEAQ (reference sequence). V lost 5 bases, J lost 10 bases, and 18 bases lay in between. This CDR3 has 14 amino acids. CDR3 residues: CASSPGLVGSPQHF. The CDR3 DNA sequence: TGTGCCAGCAGCCCGGGGTTGGTTGGTAGCCCCCAGCATTTT.

The V gene is TRBV11-1, the J gene TRBJ1-6; possible D gene TRBD1, 5 bases. This CDR3 contains 16 residues. CDR1 and CDR2 (germline): SGHAT, FQDESV (reference sequence). Trimming stripped 5 bases from V and 0 bases from J, with 11 bases between. The CDR3 DNA is TGTGCCAGCAGCCTCGACAGCCGCTCCTATAATTCACCCCTCCACTTT. Translating gives CASSLDSRSYNSPLHF.

The genes are TRBV19 and TRBJ1-1, with D hard to call. Germline V lookup: CDR1 LNHDA, CDR2 SQIVND (reference sequence). The CDR3 sequence is 14 residues long. Trimming shortened V by 3 bases and J by 1 base, and 9 bases separated the two germline ends. The CDR3 coding sequence is TGTGCCAGTAGTATGTGGAGCGGGAACACTGAAGCTTTCTTT. This encodes CASSMWSGNTEAFF. The variable domain in full, with the rest retrieved from reference TRBV19 and TRBJ1-1, is DGGITQSPKYLFRKEGQNVTLSCEQNLNHDAMYWYRQDPGQGLRLIYYSQIVNDFQKGDIAEGYSVSREKKESFPLTVTSAQKNPTAFYLCASSMWSGNTEAFFGQGTRLTVV.

The chain uses TRBV6-2 or TRBV6-3 and TRBJ2-1; TRBD2 matches 7 bases. Germline V gene data show CDR1 as MNHEY and CDR2 as SVGEGT. This CDR3 contains 16 residues. V was pared by 6 bases and J by 12 bases, with 20 bases of the junction left unmatched. The CDR3 loop reads CASSSGGLGLIEGQFF. CDR3 coding DNA: TGTGCCAGCAGCTCCGGGGGGTTGGGACTAATAGAGGGGCAGTTCTTC.

This chain links TRBV4-2 with TRBJ2-1, with 7 bases matching TRBD2. After removal of 1 base from V and 8 bases from J, the junction contained 11 bases not matched to a gene. The germline V gene encodes CDR1 LGHNA and CDR2 YNFKEQ. The CDR3 is made up of 16 amino acids. The CDR3 DNA reads TGTGCCAGCAGCCAAGGCGTTGCGGGAGAGGGGCATGAGCAGTTCTTC. It specifies CASSQGVAGEGHEQFF.

This clone was detected only once. This chain uses TRBV18 with TRBJ2-7, with 7 bases identical to TRBD1. V was clipped by 0 bases and J by 6 bases; unmatched bases: 2. CDR3 length: 13 amino acids. Germline V gene data show CDR1 as KGHSH and CDR2 as LQKENI. The CDR3 DNA is TGTGCCAGCTCACCACCCGGGACAGCCGAGCAGTACTTC. Its translation is CASSPPGTAEQYF.

A word on this clone: The sample carries other DNA sequences with the same CDR3. The genes are TRBV6-5 and TRBJ1-1; TRBD1 matches 7 bases. Trimming took 6 bases from V and 3 from J; bases not matched to a gene: 4. Germline V gives CDR1 MNHEY, CDR2 SVGAGI. The CDR3 is 13 residues long. The CDR3 DNA sequence: TGTGCCAGCAGCACCGACAGGGACACTGAAGCTTTCTTT. It codes for CASSTDRDTEAFF.

This CDR3 is CASSLYATGGMYF. The DNA for the CDR3 is TGTGCCAGCAGCTTATACGCGACAGGGGGCATGTATTTT. The gene calls are TRBV13 and TRBJ2-3; 10 positions agree with TRBD1. The germline V gene has CDR1 PRHDT and CDR2 FYEKMQ (reference sequence). The CDR3 is 13 amino acids. V lost 2 bases to trimming and J lost 14 bases; unmatched junction nucleotides: 7. Looking up the rest from reference TRBV13 and TRBJ2-3 gives the full variable domain: AAGVIQSPRHLIKEKRETATLKCYPIPRHDTVYWYQQGPGQDPQFLISFYEKMQSDKGSIPDRFSAQQFSDYHSELNMSSLELGDSALYFCASSLYATGGMYFGPGTRLTVL.

The genes are TRBV11-2 and TRBJ2-7; 9 bases map to TRBD2. The CDR3 contains 14 residues. Germline V gene data show CDR1 as SGHAT and CDR2 as FQNNGV. The V and J ends lost 3 bases and 2 bases, in that order; junction bases with no gene match: 2. DNA for the CDR3: TGTGCCAGCAGCTTGGGCGGGGGGGCCTACGAGCAGTACTTC. Encoded protein: CASSLGGGAYEQYF.

The chain combines TRBV28 with TRBJ2-7; D perhaps matches TRBD2 (5 bases). The V end was cut by 5 bases, the J end by 7 bases, with 9 bases between. The CDR3 runs to 11 residues. The germline CDR1 and CDR2 sequences are MDHEN and SYDVKM. CDR3 sequence reads: CASSRGREQYF. DNA for the CDR3: TGTGCCAGCAGTCGAGGGCGGGAGCAGTACTTC.

The V gene is TRBV7-3, the J gene TRBJ1-6, with 11 nucleotides matching TRBD1. With V trimmed by 2 bases and J by 1 base, 7 bases remained unmatched. Germline V gene data show CDR1 as SGHTA and CDR2 as FQGTGA. CDR3 size: 19 residues. Written as DNA, the CDR3 is TGTGCCAGCAGCTTAGGACAGGGGGCGAGTAGTTCCTATAATTCACCCCTCCACTTT. This gives the protein CASSLGQGASSSYNSPLHF.

This clone turned up a few times. This sample also contains other DNA sequences that code for the same CDR3. The chain carries TRBV7-2 and TRBJ1-3; tentative D call: TRBD1 (6 bases). V lost 1 base, J lost 0 bases, and 7 bases lay in between. Germline CDR1 is SGHTA and CDR2 is FQGNSA. This CDR3 is 15 amino acids long. The CDR3 sequence is CASSLGDISGNTIYF. The CDR3 nucleotides read TGTGCCAGCAGCTTAGGGGACATCTCTGGAAACACCATATATTTT.

V usage is TRBV7-2 and J usage is TRBJ1-1; D is uncertain. V was clipped by 0 bases and J by 2 bases, with 7 bases between them. Germline CDR1 reads SGHTA; CDR2 reads FQGNSA. The CDR3 is 14 residues long. CDR3 in amino acids: CASSLAPGNTEAFF. The CDR3 DNA reads TGTGCCAGCAGCTTAGCGCCAGGCAACACTGAAGCTTTCTTT. The full variable domain, its missing parts supplied by reference TRBV7-2 and TRBJ1-1, is GAGVSQSPSNKVTEKGKDVELRCDPISGHTALYWYRQSLGQGLEFLIYFQGNSAPDKSGLPSDRFSAERTGGSVSTLTIQRTQQEDSAVYLCASSLAPGNTEAFFGQGTRLTVV.

The chain has TRBV6-6 and TRBJ2-1; D gene unclear. Trimming removed 2 bases from V and 1 base from J, with 9 bases in between. CDR3 length: 15 residues. Germline V CDR1 and CDR2: MNHNY, SVGAGI (reference sequence). Here the CDR3 reads CASSYTGTSYNEQFF. DNA of the CDR3: TGTGCCAGCAGTTACACGGGTACATCCTACAATGAGCAGTTCTTC.

CDR3 sequence (DNA): TGCGCCAGCGGTAGACAGGCTAACACCGGGGAGCTGTTTTTT. This encodes CASGRQANTGELFF. The chain is built from TRBV5-1 and TRBJ2-2; a weak D match, TRBD1 (6 bases). The germline CDR1 and CDR2 sequences are SGHRS and YFSETQ. Trimming pared 7 bases from V and 2 bases from J, leaving 12 bases between. The CDR3 sequence is 14 residues long. The whole variable domain, filled in from reference TRBV5-1 and TRBJ2-2, reads KAGVTQTPRYLIKTRGQQVTLSCSPISGHRSVSWYQQTPGQGLQFLFEYFSETQRNKGNFPGRFSGRQFSNSRSEMNVSTLELGDSALYLCASGRQANTGELFFGEGSRLTVL.

The chain recombines TRBV9 with TRBJ1-1, with a weak D call TRBD1 (5 bases). V lost 0 bases, J lost 1 base, and 7 bases lay in between. CDR3 size: 14 residues. CDR1 and CDR2 from the germline V gene are SGDLS and YYNGEE. The CDR3 DNA is TGTGCCAGCAGCGTAGCTAGGGGGAACACTGAAGCTTTCTTT. Protein sequence: CASSVARGNTEAFF.